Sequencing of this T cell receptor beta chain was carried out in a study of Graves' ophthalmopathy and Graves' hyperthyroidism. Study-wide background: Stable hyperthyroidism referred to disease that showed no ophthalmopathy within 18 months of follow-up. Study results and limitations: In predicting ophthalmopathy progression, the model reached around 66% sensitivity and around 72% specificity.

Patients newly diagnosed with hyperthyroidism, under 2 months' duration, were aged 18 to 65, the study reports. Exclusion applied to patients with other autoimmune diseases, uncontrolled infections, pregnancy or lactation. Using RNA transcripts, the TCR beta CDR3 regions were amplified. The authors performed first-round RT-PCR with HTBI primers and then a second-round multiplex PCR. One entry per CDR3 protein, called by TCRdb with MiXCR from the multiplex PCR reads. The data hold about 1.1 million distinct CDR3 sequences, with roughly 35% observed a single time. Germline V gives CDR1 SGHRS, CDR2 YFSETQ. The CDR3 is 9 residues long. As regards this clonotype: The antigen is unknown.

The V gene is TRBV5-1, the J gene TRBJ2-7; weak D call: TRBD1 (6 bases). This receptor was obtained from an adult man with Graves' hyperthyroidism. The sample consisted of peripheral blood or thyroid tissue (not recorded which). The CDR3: CASSLDGTV. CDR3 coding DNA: TGCGCCAGCAGCTTGGACGGGACAGTC.